This T cell receptor beta chain stems from a study of blood T cell repertoires in COVID-19. The overall study: Italy, Spain and the United States were the sources of the convalescent and acute COVID-19 samples. The analysed material was cDNA or gDNA that came from T cells, B-cell-depleted T cells, or PBMCs.

Looked up from germline, CDR1 is KGHSH and CDR2 is LQKENI. The CDR3 totals 14 residues. The V end lost 2 bases, the J end lost 1 base, and 6 bases lay between the germline ends. The protocol was immunoSEQ multiplex PCR, while the TCRdb copy is restricted to in-frame clones and leaves out a portion. The table records hundreds of thousands of clones, approximately 90% of them present only once. Followed longitudinally, the Seattle patients had been enrolled during active infection. The sequenced material came from peripheral blood. V usage is TRBV18 and J usage is TRBJ2-1; D call uncertain. The source is a man aged 18-30 years with COVID-19, enrolled during active disease. CDR3 DNA sequence: TGTGCCAGCTCACCATTAGCTTCCTACAATGAGCAGTTCTTC. The encoded protein is CASSPLASYNEQFF.